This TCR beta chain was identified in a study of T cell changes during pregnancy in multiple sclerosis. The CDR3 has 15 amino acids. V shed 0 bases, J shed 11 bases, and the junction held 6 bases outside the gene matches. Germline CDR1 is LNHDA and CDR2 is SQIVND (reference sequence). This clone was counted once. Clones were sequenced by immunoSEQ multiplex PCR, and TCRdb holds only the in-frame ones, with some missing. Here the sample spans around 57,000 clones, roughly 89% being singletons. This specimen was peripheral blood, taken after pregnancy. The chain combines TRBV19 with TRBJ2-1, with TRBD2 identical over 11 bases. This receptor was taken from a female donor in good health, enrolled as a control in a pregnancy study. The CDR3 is CASSIEAGTSGKQFF. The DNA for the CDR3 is TGTGCCAGTAGTATAGAGGCTGGGACTAGCGGTAAGCAGTTCTTC.